This section outlines one T cell receptor (beta chain) sequence together with its context. Its antigen is as yet unknown. This record comes from a study of vaccination and CD4 T cells after COVID-19. With 1 base removed from V and 0 bases from J, the gap between germline ends came to 7 bases. There are 15 residues in the CDR3. Germline CDR1 reads SGHTA; CDR2 reads FQGNSA. Documented treatment: approximately 10-day PBMC culture with coronavirus spike peptide pools or control peptides (ViraFEST assay). Sequence data for DNA of cultured CD4+ T cells were generated by the Oncomine TCR Beta short-read assay. TCRdb used MiXCR to reprocess the PCR reads, holding one entry per CDR3 protein. This table holds around 19,000 distinct CDR3 sequences, 43% found once.

The input for sequencing was CD4+ T cells from blood, cultured in vitro, taken after SARS-CoV-2 vaccination. The chain employs TRBV7-2 and TRBJ1-3; D gene unclear. This clonotype originated in a human donor who had recovered from COVID-19. CDR3 residues: CASSLETGSGNTIYF. The CDR3 coding sequence is TGTGCCAGCAGCTTAGAGACGGGCTCTGGAAACACCATATATTTT.